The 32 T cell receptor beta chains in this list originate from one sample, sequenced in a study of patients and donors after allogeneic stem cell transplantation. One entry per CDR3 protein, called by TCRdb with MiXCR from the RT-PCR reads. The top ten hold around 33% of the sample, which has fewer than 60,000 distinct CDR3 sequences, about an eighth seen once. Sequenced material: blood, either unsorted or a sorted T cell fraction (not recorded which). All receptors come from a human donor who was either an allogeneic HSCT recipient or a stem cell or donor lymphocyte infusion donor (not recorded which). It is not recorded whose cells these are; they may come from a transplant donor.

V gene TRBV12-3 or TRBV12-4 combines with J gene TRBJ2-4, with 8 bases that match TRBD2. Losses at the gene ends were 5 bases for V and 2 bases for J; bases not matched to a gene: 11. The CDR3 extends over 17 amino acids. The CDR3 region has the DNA TGTGCCAGCAGTCGGACCCCAGCGGGAGTCCCCAAAAACATTCAGTACTTC. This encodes CASSRTPAGVPKNIQYF.

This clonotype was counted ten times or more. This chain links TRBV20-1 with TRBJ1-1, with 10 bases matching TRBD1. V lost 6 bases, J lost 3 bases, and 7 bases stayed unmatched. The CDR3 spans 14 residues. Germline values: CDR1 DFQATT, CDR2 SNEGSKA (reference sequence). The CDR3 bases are TGCAGTGCAAGACAGGGGGCGCAGGACACTGAAGCTTTCTTT. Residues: CSARQGAQDTEAFF.

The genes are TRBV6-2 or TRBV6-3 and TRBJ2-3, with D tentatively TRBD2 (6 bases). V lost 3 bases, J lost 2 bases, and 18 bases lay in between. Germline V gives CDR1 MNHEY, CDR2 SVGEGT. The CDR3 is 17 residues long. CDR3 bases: TGTGCCAGCAGTTATCGTTCGGGGCGGGACCTCACAGATACGCAGTATTTT. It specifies CASSYRSGRDLTDTQYF.

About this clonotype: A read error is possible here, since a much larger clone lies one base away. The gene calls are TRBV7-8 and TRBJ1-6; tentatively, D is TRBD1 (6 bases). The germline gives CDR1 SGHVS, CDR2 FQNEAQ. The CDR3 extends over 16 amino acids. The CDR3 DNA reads TGTGCCAGCAGCTCATCCGGGACACGGACAAATTCACCCCTCTACTTT. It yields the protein CASSSSGTRTNSPLYF.

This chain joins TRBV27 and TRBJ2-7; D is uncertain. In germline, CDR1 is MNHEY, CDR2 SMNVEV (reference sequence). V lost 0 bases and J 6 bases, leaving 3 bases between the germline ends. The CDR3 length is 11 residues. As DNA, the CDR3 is TGTGCCAGCAGTTTATCGGGCGAGCAGTACTTC. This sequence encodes CASSLSGEQYF.

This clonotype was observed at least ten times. DNA of the CDR3: TGCAGTGCTAGAGATCTGGGCAGGCTTCGGCAGGGGAACTATGGCTACACCTTC. It translates to CSARDLGRLRQGNYGYTF. The V and J genes are TRBV20-1 and TRBJ1-2, with a weak D call TRBD1 (6 bases). Trimming left V 0 bases short and J 2 bases short, with 22 bases between. Germline V gene data show CDR1 as DFQATT and CDR2 as SNEGSKA (reference sequence). The CDR3 runs 18 residues.

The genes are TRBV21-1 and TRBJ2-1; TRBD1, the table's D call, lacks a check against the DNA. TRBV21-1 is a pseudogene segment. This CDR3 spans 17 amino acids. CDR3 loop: CASSLPNRKSSYNEQFF. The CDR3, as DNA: TGTGCCAGCAGCCTACCAAACAGGAAGAGCTCCTACAATGAGCAGTTCTTC.

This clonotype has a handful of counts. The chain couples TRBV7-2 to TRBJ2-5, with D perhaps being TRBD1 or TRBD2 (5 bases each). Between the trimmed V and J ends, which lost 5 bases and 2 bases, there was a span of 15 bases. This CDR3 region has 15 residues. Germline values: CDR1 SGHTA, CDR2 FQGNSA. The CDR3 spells CASSPIGWGQETQYF. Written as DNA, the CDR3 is TGTGCCAGCAGCCCAATAGGGTGGGGGCAAGAGACCCAGTACTTC.

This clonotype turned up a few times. The CDR3 spells CASSSVGVTTLRTDTQYF. CDR3 nucleotide sequence: TGCGCCAGCAGCTCAGTGGGGGTTACAACCCTGCGCACAGATACGCAGTATTTT. The J gene is TRBJ2-3, the V gene TRBV5-1; D tentatively reads TRBD1 or TRBD2 (5 bases each). With 3 bases removed from V and 1 base from J, the gap between germline ends came to 21 bases. There are 18 residues in the CDR3. CDR1 SGHRS and CDR2 YFSETQ come from the germline V gene.

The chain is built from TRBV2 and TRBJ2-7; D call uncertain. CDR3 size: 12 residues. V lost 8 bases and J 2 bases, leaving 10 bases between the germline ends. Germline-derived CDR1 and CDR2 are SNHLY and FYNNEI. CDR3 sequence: CASLVGPYEQYF. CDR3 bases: TGTGCCAGCCTAGTAGGACCCTACGAGCAGTACTTC.

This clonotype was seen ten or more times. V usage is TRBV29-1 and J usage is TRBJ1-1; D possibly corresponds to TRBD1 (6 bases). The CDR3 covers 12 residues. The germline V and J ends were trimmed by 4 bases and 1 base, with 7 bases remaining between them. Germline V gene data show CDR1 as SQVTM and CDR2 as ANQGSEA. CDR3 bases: TGCAGCGTTGTACAGGGGAACACTGAAGCTTTCTTT. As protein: CSVVQGNTEAFF.

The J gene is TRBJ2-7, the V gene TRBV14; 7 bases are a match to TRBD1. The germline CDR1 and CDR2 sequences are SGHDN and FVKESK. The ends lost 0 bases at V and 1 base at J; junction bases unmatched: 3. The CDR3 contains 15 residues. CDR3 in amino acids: CASSQELQGSYEQYF. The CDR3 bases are TGTGCCAGCAGCCAAGAACTACAGGGGTCCTACGAGCAGTACTTC.

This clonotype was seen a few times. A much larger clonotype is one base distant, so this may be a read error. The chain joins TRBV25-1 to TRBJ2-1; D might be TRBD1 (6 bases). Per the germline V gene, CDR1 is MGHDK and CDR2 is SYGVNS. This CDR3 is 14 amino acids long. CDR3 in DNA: TGTGCCAGCGGTGAATTATCAGGGGACAATGAGCAGTTCTTC. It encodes CASGELSGDNEQFF.

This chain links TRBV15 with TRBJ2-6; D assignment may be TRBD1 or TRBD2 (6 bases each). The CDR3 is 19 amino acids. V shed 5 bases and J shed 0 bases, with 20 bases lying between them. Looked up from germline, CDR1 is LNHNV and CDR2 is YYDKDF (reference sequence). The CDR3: CATSPPTGRGSSGANVLTF. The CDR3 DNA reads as TGTGCCACCAGCCCCCCCACAGGGCGGGGAAGCTCTGGGGCCAACGTCCTGACTTTC.

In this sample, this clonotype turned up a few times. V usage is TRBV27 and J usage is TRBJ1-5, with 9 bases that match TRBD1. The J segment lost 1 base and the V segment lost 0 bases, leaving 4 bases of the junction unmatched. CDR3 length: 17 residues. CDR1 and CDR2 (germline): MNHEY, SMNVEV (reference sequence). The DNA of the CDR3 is TGTGCCAGCAGTTTATCGGGACAGGGCCCGAGCAATCAGCCCCAGCATTTT. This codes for CASSLSGQGPSNQPQHF.

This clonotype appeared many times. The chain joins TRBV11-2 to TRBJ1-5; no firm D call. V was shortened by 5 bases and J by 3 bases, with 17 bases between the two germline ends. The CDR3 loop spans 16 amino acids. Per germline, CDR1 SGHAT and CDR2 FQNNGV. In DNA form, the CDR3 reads TGTGCCAGCAGCCCAAGGGCGCCAGGACCCAATCAGCCCCAGCATTTT. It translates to CASSPRAPGPNQPQHF. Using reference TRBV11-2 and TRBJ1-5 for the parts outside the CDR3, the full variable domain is EAGVAQSPRYKIIEKRQSVAFWCNPISGHATLYWYQQILGQGPKLLIQFQNNGVVDDSQLPKDRFSAERLKGVDSTLKIQPAKLEDSAVYLCASSPRAPGPNQPQHFGDGTRLSIL.

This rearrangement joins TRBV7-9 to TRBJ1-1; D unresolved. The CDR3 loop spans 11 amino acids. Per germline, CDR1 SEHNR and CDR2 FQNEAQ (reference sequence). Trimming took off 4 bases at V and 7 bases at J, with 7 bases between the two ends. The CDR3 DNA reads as TGTGCCAGCAGCTCCTCCGGTGAAGCTTTCTTT. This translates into CASSSSGEAFF.

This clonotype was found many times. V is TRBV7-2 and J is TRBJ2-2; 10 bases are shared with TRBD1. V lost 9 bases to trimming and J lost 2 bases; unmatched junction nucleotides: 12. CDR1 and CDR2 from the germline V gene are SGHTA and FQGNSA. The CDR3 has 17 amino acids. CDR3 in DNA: TGTGCCAGTTCCCACGACGGGACAGGGGACAACACCGGGGAGCTGTTTTTT. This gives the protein CASSHDGTGDNTGELFF. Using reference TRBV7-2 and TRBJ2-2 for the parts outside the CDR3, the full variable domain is GAGVSQSPSNKVTEKGKDVELRCDPISGHTALYWYRQSLGQGLEFLIYFQGNSAPDKSGLPSDRFSAERTGGSVSTLTIQRTQQEDSAVYLCASSHDGTGDNTGELFFGEGSRLTVL.

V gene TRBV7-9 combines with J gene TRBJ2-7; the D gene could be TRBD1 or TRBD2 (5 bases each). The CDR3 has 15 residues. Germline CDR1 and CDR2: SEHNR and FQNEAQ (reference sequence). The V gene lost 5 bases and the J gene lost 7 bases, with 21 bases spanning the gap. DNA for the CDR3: TGTGCCAGCAGCCCCGGGGAAGAGGGGCGCTTGGAGCAGTACTTC. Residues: CASSPGEEGRLEQYF.

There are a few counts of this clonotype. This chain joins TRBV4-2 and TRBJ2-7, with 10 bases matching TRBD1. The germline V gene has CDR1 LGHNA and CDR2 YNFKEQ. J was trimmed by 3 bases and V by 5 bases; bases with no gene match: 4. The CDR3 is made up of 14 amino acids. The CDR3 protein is CASSTGTGDYEQYF. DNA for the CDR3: TGTGCCAGCAGCACCGGGACAGGGGACTACGAGCAGTACTTC.

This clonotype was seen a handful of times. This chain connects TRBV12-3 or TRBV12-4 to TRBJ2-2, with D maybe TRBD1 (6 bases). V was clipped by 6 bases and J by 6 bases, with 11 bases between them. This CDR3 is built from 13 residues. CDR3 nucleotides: TGTGCCAGCAGCCGCGACAGGCCCGGGGAGCTGTTTTTT. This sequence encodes CASSRDRPGELFF.

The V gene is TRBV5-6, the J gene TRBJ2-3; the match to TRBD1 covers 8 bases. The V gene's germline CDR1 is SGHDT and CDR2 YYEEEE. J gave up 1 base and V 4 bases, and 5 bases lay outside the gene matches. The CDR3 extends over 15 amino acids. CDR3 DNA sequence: TGTGCCAGCAGCCACTCGGGACAGGGCACAGATACGCAGTATTTT. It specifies CASSHSGQGTDTQYF.

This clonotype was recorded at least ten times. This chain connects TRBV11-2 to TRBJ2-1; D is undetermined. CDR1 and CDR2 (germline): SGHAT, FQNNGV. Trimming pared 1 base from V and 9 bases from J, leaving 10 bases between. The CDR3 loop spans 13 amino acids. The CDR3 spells CASSLVLVGEQFF. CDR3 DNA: TGTGCCAGCAGCTTAGTGCTAGTCGGTGAGCAGTTCTTC.

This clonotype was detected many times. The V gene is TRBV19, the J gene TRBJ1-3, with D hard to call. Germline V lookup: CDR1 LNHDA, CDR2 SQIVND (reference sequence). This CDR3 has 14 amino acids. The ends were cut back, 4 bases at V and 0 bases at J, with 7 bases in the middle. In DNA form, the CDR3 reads TGTGCCAGTAGTAAAACGTCCTCTGGAAACACCATATATTTT. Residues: CASSKTSSGNTIYF. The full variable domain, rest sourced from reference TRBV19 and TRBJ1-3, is DGGITQSPKYLFRKEGQNVTLSCEQNLNHDAMYWYRQDPGQGLRLIYYSQIVNDFQKGDIAEGYSVSREKKESFPLTVTSAQKNPTAFYLCASSKTSSGNTIYFGEGSWLTVV.

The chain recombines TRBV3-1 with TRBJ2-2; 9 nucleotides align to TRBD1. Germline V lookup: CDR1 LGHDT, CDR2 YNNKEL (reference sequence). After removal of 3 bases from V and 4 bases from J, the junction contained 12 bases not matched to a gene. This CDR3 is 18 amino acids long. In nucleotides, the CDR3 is TGTGCCAGCAGCCAGCTACCCCCGGGACAGGGAGGCACCGGGGAGCTGTTTTTT. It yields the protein CASSQLPPGQGGTGELFF. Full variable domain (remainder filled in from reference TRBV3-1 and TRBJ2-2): DTAVSQTPKYLVTQMGNDKSIKCEQNLGHDTMYWYKQDSKKFLKIMFSYNNKELIINETVPNRFSPKSPDKAHLNLHINSLELGDSAVYFCASSQLPPGQGGTGELFFGEGSRLTVL.

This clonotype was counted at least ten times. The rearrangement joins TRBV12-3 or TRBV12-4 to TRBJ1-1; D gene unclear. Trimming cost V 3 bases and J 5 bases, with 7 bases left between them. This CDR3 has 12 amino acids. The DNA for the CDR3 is TGTGCCAGCAGTTTTCAAGAGACTGAAGCTTTCTTT. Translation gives CASSFQETEAFF.

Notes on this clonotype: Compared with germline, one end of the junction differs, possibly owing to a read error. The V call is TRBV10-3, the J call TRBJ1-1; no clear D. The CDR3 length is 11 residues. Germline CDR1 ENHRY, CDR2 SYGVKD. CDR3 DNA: TGTGCCATCAGTGGTGACACGGAAGCTTTCTTT. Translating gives CAISGDTEAFF.

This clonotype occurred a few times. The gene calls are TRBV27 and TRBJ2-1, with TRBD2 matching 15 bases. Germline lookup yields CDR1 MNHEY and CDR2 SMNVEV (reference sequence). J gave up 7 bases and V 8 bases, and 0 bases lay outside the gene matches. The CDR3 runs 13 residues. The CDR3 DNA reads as TGTGCCAGCGGGACTAGCGGGAGGAATGAGCAGTTCTTC. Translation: CASGTSGRNEQFF.

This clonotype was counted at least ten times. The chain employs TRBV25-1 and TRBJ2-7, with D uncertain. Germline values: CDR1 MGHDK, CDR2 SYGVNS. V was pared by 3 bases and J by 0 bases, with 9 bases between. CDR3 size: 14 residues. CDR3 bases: TGTGCCAGCAGTGACACCAAGCGCTCCTACGAGCAGTACTTC. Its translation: CASSDTKRSYEQYF.

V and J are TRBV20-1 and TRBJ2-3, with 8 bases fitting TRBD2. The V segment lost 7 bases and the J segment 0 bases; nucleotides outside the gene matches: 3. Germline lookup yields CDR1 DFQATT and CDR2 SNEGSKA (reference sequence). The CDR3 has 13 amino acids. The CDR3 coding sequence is TGCAGTGGTTTAGCGGGGAGCACAGATACGCAGTATTTT. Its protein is CSGLAGSTDTQYF.

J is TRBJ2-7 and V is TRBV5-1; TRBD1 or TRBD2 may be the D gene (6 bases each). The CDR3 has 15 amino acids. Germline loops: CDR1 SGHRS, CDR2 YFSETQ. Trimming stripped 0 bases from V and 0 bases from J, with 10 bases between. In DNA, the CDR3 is TGCGCCAGCAGCTTGGACTGGGGGGCCTCCTACGAGCAGTACTTC. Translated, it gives CASSLDWGASYEQYF.

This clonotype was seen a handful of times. DNA for the CDR3: TGTGCCAGCAGCGGTCCTACAGGTAGCGGGACCTACGAGCAGTACTTC. Amino acid sequence: CASSGPTGSGTYEQYF. The V gene is TRBV7-9, the J gene TRBJ2-7, with 8 bases fitting TRBD2. V shed 5 bases and J 2 bases; nucleotides not matched to a gene: 11. Germline CDR1 and CDR2: SEHNR and FQNEAQ (reference sequence). The CDR3 runs 16 residues.